What follows are 23 T cell receptor beta chains derived from one specimen sequenced in a study of regulatory T cells in long-lasting Graves disease. Time point meaning: persistent/refractory GD, antithyroid drugs over 5 years with positive TRAb. After RNA was extracted from PBMCs, the TCR library was made from it. iRepertoire HTBI primers and Arm-PCR of CDR3 regions built TCR beta libraries. A single record per CDR3 protein comes from TCRdb applying MiXCR to the multiplex PCR reads. In the table there are roughly 500,000 distinct CDR3 sequences, around a fifth of which are singletons. The sequencing here drew on peripheral blood mononuclear cells (PBMCs), taken when the disease was refractory, from a patient treated with antithyroid drugs. Receptors were obtained from a female donor with Graves disease.

This clonotype appeared many times. V usage is TRBV12-3 or TRBV12-4 and J usage is TRBJ1-2; D is ambiguous. V lost 3 bases, J lost 0 bases, and 8 bases lay in between. This CDR3 is built from 14 residues. The chain's CDR3 is CASSFGRSNYGYTF. The CDR3 DNA reads as TGTGCCAGCAGTTTTGGCAGATCTAACTATGGCTACACCTTC.

This clonotype was detected a few times. The chain couples TRBV18 to TRBJ2-5, with 7 bases identical to TRBD1. Germline-derived CDR1 and CDR2 are KGHSH and LQKENI. The CDR3 has 16 residues. V lost 0 bases to trimming and J lost 7 bases; unmatched junction nucleotides: 11. The CDR3 sequence is CASSPPGEGAAGTQYF. The DNA of the CDR3 is TGTGCCAGCTCACCACCCGGAGAGGGGGCCGCTGGGACCCAGTACTTC.

This rearrangement joins TRBV18 to TRBJ1-2; D may be TRBD1 (5 bases). Trimming left V 0 bases short and J 6 bases short, with 14 bases between. The CDR3 length is 15 residues. Germline V gene lookup returns CDR1 KGHSH and CDR2 LQKENI. The chain's CDR3 is CASSPPSSRRDGYTF. The DNA for the CDR3 is TGTGCCAGCTCACCACCCTCATCCCGCAGGGATGGCTACACCTTC.

The J gene is TRBJ1-2, the V gene TRBV14; D uncertain. CDR1 and CDR2 from the germline V gene are SGHDN and FVKESK. The CDR3 runs 13 residues. V lost 4 bases and J 2 bases, leaving 8 bases between the germline ends. The CDR3 nucleotides are TGTGCCAGCAGCCCGTCAGTCAACTATGGCTACACCTTC. Its protein product is CASSPSVNYGYTF.

This clonotype occurred many times. This rearrangement joins TRBV28 to TRBJ1-2; D is unclear. The V and J ends lost 3 bases and 3 bases respectively, with 11 bases between them. The length of the CDR3 is 14 residues. Germline V lookup: CDR1 MDHEN, CDR2 SYDVKM. The CDR3 sequence is CASSLGSLYYGYTF. In DNA form, the CDR3 reads TGTGCCAGCAGTTTGGGCTCCCTCTACTATGGCTACACCTTC.

The chain carries TRBV4-2 and TRBJ2-5; D ambiguous. Trimming removed 0 bases from V and 1 base from J, with 9 bases in between. The CDR3 has 15 residues. From germline, CDR1 is LGHNA and CDR2 YNFKEQ. This chain's CDR3 is CASSQELRVQETQYF. CDR3 nucleotides: TGTGCCAGCAGCCAAGAGTTACGGGTCCAAGAGACCCAGTACTTC.

This clonotype was counted a single time. A far larger clone is a single base away, which makes a read error likely. The chain recombines TRBV6-9 with TRBJ2-7, with D unclear. Trimming left V 3 bases short and J 5 bases short, with 17 bases between. Germline lookup yields CDR1 MNHGY and CDR2 SVAAGI. The CDR3 runs 15 residues. CDR3 DNA: TGTGCCAGCAGTTACCCCGTTCCGGGCCCCCACGAGCAGTACTTC. Encoded protein: CASSYPVPGPHEQYF.

In its sample, this clonotype was seen many times. This sequence joins TRBV7-2 and TRBJ2-5; TRBD2 agrees at 9 bases. Germline V gene lookup returns CDR1 SGHTA and CDR2 FQGNSA. The V segment lost 6 bases and the J segment 3 bases; nucleotides outside the gene matches: 14. This CDR3 is 17 amino acids long. The CDR3 reads CASRRGVASGAEETQYF. In DNA, the CDR3 is TGTGCCAGCAGGCGAGGGGTTGCTAGCGGGGCGGAAGAGACCCAGTACTTC.

This chain connects TRBV6-2 or TRBV6-3 to TRBJ2-7; 14 bases align to TRBD2. CDR1 and CDR2 (germline): MNHEY, SVGEGT. V shed 6 bases, J shed 2 bases, and the junction held 3 bases outside the gene matches. CDR3 length equals 15 residues. CDR3 bases: TGTGCCAGCAGGCGACTAGCGGGAGGGACCTACGAGCAGTACTTC. It codes for CASRRLAGGTYEQYF.

This clonotype was detected ten times or more. This sequence joins TRBV6-2 or TRBV6-3 and TRBJ1-2; D is unclear. Trimming stripped 2 bases from V and 2 bases from J, with 6 bases between. CDR1 and CDR2 (germline): MNHEY, SVGEGT. CDR3 length equals 13 residues. This CDR3 is CASSYDTNYGYTF. In DNA, the CDR3 is TGTGCCAGCAGTTACGACACCAACTATGGCTACACCTTC.

This clonotype was observed many times. The chain couples TRBV12-5 to TRBJ2-2; possible D gene TRBD1, 6 bases. Between the trimmed V and J ends, which lost 3 bases and 4 bases, there was a span of 18 bases. This CDR3 contains 17 residues. Per the germline V gene, CDR1 is LGHNT and CDR2 is FRNRAP. DNA for the CDR3: TGTGCTAGTGGTTTTGAACCATCAGGGGTCTCCACCGGGGAGCTGTTTTTT. Protein: CASGFEPSGVSTGELFF.

This clonotype occurred once. V gene TRBV7-2 combines with J gene TRBJ2-1; D remains unclear. The CDR3 totals 11 residues. Germline values: CDR1 SGHTA, CDR2 FQGNSA. V lost 3 bases and J lost 8, with 5 bases in between. The CDR3 DNA reads as TGTGCCAGCAGCTTCTATGATGAGCAGTTCTTC. Translated, it gives CASSFYDEQFF.

The chain employs TRBV3-1 and TRBJ1-1; a weak D match, TRBD1 (6 bases). The CDR3 loop spans 14 amino acids. Germline lookup yields CDR1 LGHDT and CDR2 YNNKEL (reference sequence). V dropped 3 bases and J dropped 1 base, with 9 bases sitting between them. CDR3 amino acids: CASSQRGANTEAFF. DNA for the CDR3: TGTGCCAGCAGCCAGCGGGGGGCGAACACTGAAGCTTTCTTT.

This clonotype was seen at least ten times. The chain employs TRBV10-3 and TRBJ2-2; TRBD1 matches at 9 bases. Looked up from germline, CDR1 is ENHRY and CDR2 is SYGVKD. V gave up 10 bases and J gave up 1 base; unmatched junction bases: 4. This CDR3 contains 14 residues. CDR3 sequence reads: CASLGQGNTGELFF. CDR3 sequence (DNA): TGTGCCAGCTTGGGACAGGGGAACACCGGGGAGCTGTTTTTT.

Comments on this clonotype: This may be a read error, as it is one base from a much larger clone. The CDR3 ends on some other residue instead of the conserved phenylalanine or tryptophan, so this is likely a read error. The V call is TRBV6-1, the J call TRBJ2-7, with D possibly being TRBD2 (6 bases). This CDR3 is 14 amino acids long. Trimming cost V 11 bases and J 1 base, with 18 bases left between them. Germline assignment: CDR1 MNHNS and CDR2 SASEGT. The CDR3 spells CACEPRRGSYEQYL. In DNA form, the CDR3 reads TGTGCCTGCGAGCCCCGGAGGGGTTCCTACGAGCAGTACCTC.

This clonotype was counted once. This clone may be a read error of a much larger clone one base away. The chain uses TRBV6-4 and TRBJ2-2; D remains ambiguous. Germline values: CDR1 MRHNA, CDR2 SNTAGT. There are 11 residues in the CDR3. The CDR3 DNA reads TGTACCAGCAGAGACACCGGGGAGCTGTTTTTT. Its translation: CTSRDTGELFF.

On this clonotype itself: This clone may be a read error of a much larger clone one base away. The chain links TRBV7-9 to TRBJ2-5, with no clear D. The germline gives CDR1 SEHNR, CDR2 FQNEAQ (reference sequence). The V end lost 3 bases, the J end lost 3 bases, and 11 bases lay between the germline ends. This CDR3 spans 14 amino acids. CDR3: CASSFLGLKETQYF. The CDR3 nucleotides read TGTGCCAGCAGCTTCCTCGGGCTCAAAGAGACCCAGTACTTC.

The gene calls are TRBV24-1 and TRBJ2-2, with D hard to call. Between the trimmed V and J ends, which lost 5 bases and 2 bases, there was a span of 5 bases. Looked up from germline, CDR1 is KGHDR and CDR2 is SFDVKD. This CDR3 spans 13 amino acids. CDR3 protein: CATSALNTGELFF. The CDR3, as DNA: TGTGCCACCAGTGCCCTAAACACCGGGGAGCTGTTTTTT.

V usage is TRBV5-1 and J usage is TRBJ2-7, with a weak D call TRBD2 (6 bases). CDR1 is SGHRS, CDR2 YFSETQ, per germline. V was clipped by 3 bases and J by 4 bases, with 14 bases between them. The length of the CDR3 is 14 residues. The CDR3 spells CASSSSWAGYEQYF. DNA of the CDR3: TGCGCCAGCAGCTCTTCATGGGCGGGATACGAGCAGTACTTC.

This clonotype was recorded at least ten times. J is TRBJ1-6 and V is TRBV2, with D hard to call. This CDR3 is 16 amino acids long. Trimming removed 7 bases at V and 8 bases at J, with 21 bases between. From germline, CDR1 is SNHLY and CDR2 FYNNEI. For the CDR3, the DNA is TGTGCCAGCAATCCTCTTTTACAAAGGTCGGATTCACCCCTCCACTTT. As protein: CASNPLLQRSDSPLHF.

At least ten counts were recorded for this clonotype. This chain joins TRBV28 and TRBJ1-1; D is ambiguous. Trimming took 6 bases from V and 0 from J, leaving 8 bases between them. This CDR3 has 13 amino acids. CDR1 is MDHEN, CDR2 SYDVKM, per germline. CDR3 sequence (DNA): TGTGCCAGCAGAATGGGGATGAACACTGAAGCTTTCTTT. Protein sequence: CASRMGMNTEAFF.

The chain employs TRBV30 and TRBJ1-4; D is uncertain. CDR3 length equals 12 residues. Germline V CDR1 and CDR2: GTSNPN, SVGIG (reference sequence). V was trimmed by 0 bases and J by 7 bases, leaving 6 bases between them. The DNA for the CDR3 is TGTGCCTGGAGTGTCGAAAGTGAAAAACTGTTTTTT. Protein product: CAWSVESEKLFF.

The chain recombines TRBV3-1 with TRBJ1-5, with D unresolved. The CDR3 extends over 14 amino acids. The germline CDR1 and CDR2 sequences are LGHDT and YNNKEL (reference sequence). Trimming shortened V by 7 bases and J by 3 bases, and 13 bases separated the two germline ends. CDR3 nucleotide sequence: TGTGCCAGCACCTTAGGAAGGTTCAATCAGCCCCAGCATTTT. Translated, it gives CASTLGRFNQPQHF.